This T cell receptor beta chain was obtained from a study of PD-L1 blockade in urothelial cancer. Study-wide background: Patients' atezolizumab regimen, 1,200 mg intravenously every 3 weeks, began in the mid-2010s. Bladder-origin urothelial cancer in males described about 85% of the 29 patients.

Locally advanced or metastatic urothelial carcinoma affected all patients. Trimming removed 5 bases from V and 3 bases from J; junction bases left unmatched: 10. Germline CDR1 MNHEY, CDR2 SMNVEV (reference sequence). This CDR3 is 16 amino acids long. Points from the study as a whole: When pretreatment blood TCR clonality was below the median, it predicted better survival.

Concerning this clone itself: Antigen unknown.

Assay: immunoSEQ multiplex PCR; the TCRdb copy retains only in-frame clones and omits some. The sample records approximately 26,000 clones, approximately 86% being singletons. The chain links TRBV27 to TRBJ2-3; 8 nucleotides align to TRBD1. The sequencing used PBMCs, collected around atezolizumab (anti-PD-L1) treatment. The receptor's source is a man between 60 and 70 years old with urothelial cancer. The CDR3 bases are TGTGCCAGCAGTCCCCGACAGGGGATTATAACAGATACGCAGTATTTT. This translates into CASSPRQGIITDTQYF.